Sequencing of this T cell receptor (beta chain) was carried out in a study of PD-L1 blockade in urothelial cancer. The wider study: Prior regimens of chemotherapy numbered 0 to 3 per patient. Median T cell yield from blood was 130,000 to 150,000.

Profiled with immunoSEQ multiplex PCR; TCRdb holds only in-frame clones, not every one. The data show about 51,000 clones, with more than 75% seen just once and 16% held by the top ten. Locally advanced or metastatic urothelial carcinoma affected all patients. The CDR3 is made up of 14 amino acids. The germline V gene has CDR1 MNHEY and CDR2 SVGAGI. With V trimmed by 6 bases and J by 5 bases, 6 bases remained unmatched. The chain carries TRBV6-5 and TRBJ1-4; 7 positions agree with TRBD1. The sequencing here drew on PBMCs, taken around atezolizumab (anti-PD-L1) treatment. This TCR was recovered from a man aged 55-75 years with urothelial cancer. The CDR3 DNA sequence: TGTGCCAGCAGACGGGACAGAAACAATGAAAAACTGTTTTTT. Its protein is CASRRDRNNEKLFF.